The 10 T cell receptor beta chains listed next were all sequenced from one sample in a study of OX40 agonist ivuxolimab in advanced cancers. The repertoire was sequenced with immunoSEQ multiplex PCR; TCRdb's copy has only in-frame clones and lacks some. Here the sample spans approximately 90,000 clones, roughly 84% being singletons. Sequencing was performed on CD4+ or CD8+ T cells sorted from blood, taken in a trial of the OX40 agonist ivuxolimab. The source of these receptors is an adult with an advanced solid tumor such as melanoma, head and neck, liver or kidney cancer.

This clone was recorded a few times. Other DNA sequences within the sample encode an identical CDR3. This chain links TRBV7-8 with TRBJ2-7, with 10 bases lining up with TRBD1. CDR3 size: 15 residues. Germline CDR1 is SGHVS and CDR2 is FQNEAQ. J gave up 3 bases and V 1 base, and 3 bases lay outside the gene matches. CDR3 amino acids: CASSLGTGGFYEQYF. The CDR3 nucleotides read TGTGCCAGCAGCTTAGGGACAGGGGGATTCTACGAGCAGTACTTC.

The V and J genes are TRBV14 and TRBJ2-7; TRBD2 is a possible D gene (6 bases). This CDR3 is built from 16 residues. Germline lookup yields CDR1 SGHDN and CDR2 FVKESK. The V gene lost 5 bases and the J gene lost 0 bases, with 17 bases spanning the gap. CDR3 loop: CASSARLATSSYEQYF. The DNA of the CDR3 is TGTGCCAGCAGCGCCCGTCTAGCGACGAGCTCCTACGAGCAGTACTTC.

This chain joins TRBV11-3 and TRBJ1-1, with 7 nucleotides matching TRBD1. The V and J ends lost 2 bases and 0 bases, in that order; junction bases with no gene match: 0. There are 14 residues in the CDR3. Per germline, CDR1 SGHNT and CDR2 YENEEA. For the CDR3, the DNA is TGTGCCAGCAGCTTACAGGGGGTGAACACTGAAGCTTTCTTT. Translated: CASSLQGVNTEAFF.

V and J are TRBV10-3 and TRBJ1-1; possibly TRBD1 for D (5 bases). The CDR3 runs to 15 residues. Germline CDR1 reads ENHRY; CDR2 reads SYGVKD. Trimming pared 2 bases from V and 0 bases from J, leaving 10 bases between. The CDR3 nucleotides are TGTGCCATCAGTGAGGGGGGACTGATGAACACTGAAGCTTTCTTT. Amino acids: CAISEGGLMNTEAFF.

The V gene is TRBV7-2, the J gene TRBJ1-3, with no clear D. CDR1 and CDR2 from the germline V gene are SGHTA and FQGNSA. V lost 5 bases to trimming and J lost 0 bases, with 11 bases between them. The CDR3 has 15 residues. Here the CDR3 reads CASSKDASSGNTIYF. Written as DNA, the CDR3 is TGTGCCAGCAGCAAGGACGCTAGCTCTGGAAACACCATATATTTT.

This chain connects TRBV30 to TRBJ1-3; the D gene is possibly TRBD1 (5 bases). This CDR3 is built from 17 residues. With 0 bases removed from V and 0 bases from J, the gap between germline ends came to 15 bases. Per the germline V gene, CDR1 is GTSNPN and CDR2 is SVGIG (reference sequence). The CDR3 is CAWSVSGRRASGNTIYF. In nucleotides, the CDR3 is TGTGCCTGGAGTGTATCGGGACGGAGGGCCTCTGGAAACACCATATATTTT.

The chain couples TRBV6-1 to TRBJ1-5, with no clear D. CDR3 length equals 16 residues. In germline, CDR1 is MNHNS, CDR2 SASEGT. V was trimmed by 3 bases and J by 4 bases, leaving 16 bases between them. The CDR3 nucleotides are TGTGCCAGCAGTGATGCGTTGCGGCTAAATAATCAGCCCCAGCATTTT. Translation: CASSDALRLNNQPQHF.

The CDR3 DNA reads TGTGCCAGCAGTGTCGTGGGGGGGCCCTCAGATACGCAGTATTTT. Its translation: CASSVVGGPSDTQYF. V usage is TRBV6-1 and J usage is TRBJ2-3; D may be TRBD2 (7 bases). CDR3 length: 15 amino acids. Germline CDR1 is MNHNS and CDR2 is SASEGT. V was clipped by 4 bases and J by 4 bases, with 15 bases between them.

This chain connects TRBV4-2 to TRBJ1-1, with D unclear. With 4 bases removed from V and 11 bases from J, the gap between germline ends came to 14 bases. Germline assignment: CDR1 LGHNA and CDR2 YNFKEQ. This CDR3 spans 12 amino acids. The chain's CDR3 is CASSPWSPRAFF. The CDR3 DNA sequence: TGTGCCAGCAGCCCCTGGTCTCCGAGGGCTTTCTTT.

This clone was counted a single time. The chain links TRBV21-1 to TRBJ2-7. TRBV21-1 is given as a pseudogene. The CDR3 is made up of 15 amino acids. The CDR3 loop is CASSNRQGERYEQYF. Written as DNA, the CDR3 is TGTGCCAGCAGCAATAGGCAGGGAGAACGCTACGAGCAGTACTTC.